Presented here are 27 T cell receptor beta chains from one specimen sequenced in a study of PD-L1 blockade in urothelial cancer (dated by TCRdb to about 2017). Per the publication, the time point label means: pretreatment peripheral blood. Library generation was performed with the immunoSEQ multiplex PCR assay. Entries here come from immuneACCESS through TCRdb and include only in-frame sequences with V and J called. Some clones fail to appear in such tables; in the studies checked, an unresolved V gene covers under half of the shortfall, and the cause of the remainder is unknown. Counted in this sample were around 130,000 clones; about four fifths of them appeared once. The ten largest clones capture 3.2% of the sample. Here the sequenced sample was PBMCs, taken around atezolizumab (anti-PD-L1) treatment. Receptor source: a man between 50 and 59 years old with urothelial cancer.

V and J are TRBV6-5 and TRBJ1-4; D perhaps matches TRBD1 (6 bases). Germline loops: CDR1 MNHEY, CDR2 SVGAGI. V dropped 6 bases and J dropped 3 bases, with 11 bases sitting between them. The CDR3 spans 14 residues. In DNA, the CDR3 is TGTGCCAGCAGGCGGACAGCTTCTAATGAAAAACTGTTTTTT. It yields the protein CASRRTASNEKLFF.

CDR3 in DNA: TGTGCCAGCAGTGTCGGGACTGCGAACACTGAAGCTTTCTTT. Its translation is CASSVGTANTEAFF. The rearrangement joins TRBV6-1 to TRBJ1-1, with a possible D match to TRBD1 (5 bases). The CDR3 length is 14 residues. The germline V gene has CDR1 MNHNS and CDR2 SASEGT. The V and J ends lost 4 bases and 1 base respectively, with 10 bases between them.

This sequence joins TRBV28 and TRBJ1-1, with TRBD1 matching 7 bases. V shed 4 bases, J shed 4 bases, and the junction held 15 bases outside the gene matches. Germline assignment: CDR1 MDHEN and CDR2 SYDVKM. CDR3 length: 17 amino acids. The CDR3 DNA reads TGTGCCAGCAGTTCGACCCGCCACAGAGACAGGGCCACTGAAGCTTTCTTT. Residues: CASSSTRHRDRATEAFF.

The chain carries TRBV19 and TRBJ2-5, with a possible D match to TRBD1 (6 bases). The CDR3 runs 15 residues. V shed 6 bases and J shed 4 bases, with 18 bases lying between them. Germline CDR1 and CDR2: LNHDA and SQIVND (reference sequence). The CDR3 loop reads CASSRRDTGRETQYF. As DNA, the CDR3 is TGTGCCAGTAGCCGCCGGGACACCGGGCGAGAGACCCAGTACTTC.

The rearrangement links TRBV5-1 to TRBJ2-7, with 7 bases identical to TRBD2. Germline CDR1 SGHRS, CDR2 YFSETQ. The junction had 14 bases not matched to a gene; V was cut back by 2 bases and J by 3 bases. This CDR3 region has 17 residues. CDR3 nucleotide sequence: TGCGCCAGCAGCTTAGATCCTAGCGGTGTCGCGGGCTACGAGCAGTACTTC. Its translation: CASSLDPSGVAGYEQYF.

V and J are TRBV6-4 and TRBJ1-1; 7 bases match TRBD1. Per germline, CDR1 MRHNA and CDR2 SNTAGT. The CDR3 extends over 14 amino acids. V lost 4 bases to trimming and J lost 4 bases; unmatched junction nucleotides: 6. Written as DNA, the CDR3 is TGTGCCAGCAGTGTAACAGGGGCGGTCACTGAAGCTTTCTTT. It yields the protein CASSVTGAVTEAFF.

This chain uses TRBV13 with TRBJ1-1; TRBD1 matches 10 bases. From germline, CDR1 is PRHDT and CDR2 FYEKMQ (reference sequence). The CDR3 loop spans 14 amino acids. The J segment lost 1 base and the V segment lost 8 bases, leaving 4 bases of the junction unmatched. CDR3 sequence reads: CASLDRGRNTEAFF. DNA for the CDR3: TGTGCCAGCCTGGACAGGGGGAGGAACACTGAAGCTTTCTTT.

The chain carries TRBV5-1 and TRBJ2-3; the match to TRBD2 covers 11 bases. Losses at the gene ends were 4 bases for V and 2 bases for J; bases not matched to a gene: 3. The CDR3 is made up of 15 amino acids. Germline CDR1 SGHRS, CDR2 YFSETQ. CDR3 in DNA: TGCGCCAGCAGCATGACTAGCGGGACCACAGATACGCAGTATTTT. As protein: CASSMTSGTTDTQYF.

The chain uses TRBV4-2 and TRBJ2-7; 7 bases line up with TRBD1. Germline trimming cut 3 bases from V and 2 bases from J; bases unmatched to any gene: 4. Germline V gives CDR1 LGHNA, CDR2 YNFKEQ. The CDR3 runs 14 residues. CDR3: CASSQRGQTYEQYF. DNA of the CDR3: TGTGCCAGCAGCCAGAGGGGACAGACCTACGAGCAGTACTTC.

The V and J genes are TRBV7-2 and TRBJ2-2; possibly TRBD1 for D (5 bases). Germline V gene sequence: CDR1 SGHTA, CDR2 FQGNSA. The CDR3 covers 16 residues. Trimming pared 4 bases from V and 6 bases from J, leaving 18 bases between. The CDR3 coding sequence is TGTGCCAGCAGCTATTTAACAGGATCCAGCCCCGGGGAGCTGTTTTTT. Encoded protein: CASSYLTGSSPGELFF.

The rearrangement joins TRBV19 to TRBJ2-3; TRBD2 matches at 13 bases. Germline V gene data show CDR1 as LNHDA and CDR2 as SQIVND (reference sequence). The ends lost 3 bases at V and 0 bases at J; junction bases unmatched: 6. The CDR3 is 18 residues long. The CDR3 region is CASSIPLAGGGSTDTQYF. The CDR3 DNA is TGTGCCAGTAGTATCCCACTAGCGGGAGGGGGAAGCACAGATACGCAGTATTTT.

V and J are TRBV27 and TRBJ2-2, with 7 bases fitting TRBD2. The CDR3 covers 16 residues. From germline, CDR1 is MNHEY and CDR2 SMNVEV (reference sequence). V shed 5 bases and J 1 base; nucleotides not matched to a gene: 7. CDR3 sequence: CASSGWDYMNTGELFF. Here the CDR3 DNA reads TGTGCCAGCAGTGGGTGGGACTACATGAACACCGGGGAGCTGTTTTTT.

The rearrangement joins TRBV19 to TRBJ2-7; TRBD2 agrees at 12 bases. J was trimmed by 5 bases and V by 6 bases; bases with no gene match: 8. Germline CDR1 and CDR2: LNHDA and SQIVND (reference sequence). This CDR3 region has 15 residues. The CDR3: CASSRLAGVVNEQYF. The DNA for the CDR3 is TGTGCCAGTAGCCGACTAGCGGGAGTAGTAAACGAGCAGTACTTC.

This chain connects TRBV7-3 to TRBJ2-1, with 13 bases lining up with TRBD2. The V gene's germline CDR1 is SGHTA and CDR2 FQGTGA. This CDR3 is 16 amino acids long. The trim removed 5 bases at V and 15 bases at J, leaving 16 bases unmatched. Here the CDR3 reads CASSPMTSGRKSRVFF. The CDR3 region has the DNA TGTGCCAGCAGCCCTATGACTAGCGGGAGGAAATCTCGTGTGTTCTTC.

The chain employs TRBV9 and TRBJ1-1, with D hard to call. The CDR3 is 13 residues long. The V end was cut by 0 bases, the J end by 4 bases, with 7 bases between. Looked up from germline, CDR1 is SGDLS and CDR2 is YYNGEE. The CDR3: CASSVDGFTEAFF. DNA of the CDR3: TGTGCCAGCAGCGTAGACGGGTTCACTGAAGCTTTCTTT.

This rearrangement joins TRBV28 to TRBJ1-5; a possible D gene is TRBD1 (6 bases). CDR3 length: 15 amino acids. The V and J ends lost 3 bases and 2 bases respectively, with 11 bases between them. CDR1 is MDHEN, CDR2 SYDVKM, per germline. The CDR3 is CASSFSGVGNQPQHF. The CDR3 nucleotides read TGTGCCAGCAGTTTTTCAGGGGTCGGCAATCAGCCCCAGCATTTT.

This clone was seen a few times. The chain links TRBV9 to TRBJ2-2, with TRBD1 matching 8 bases. V lost 4 bases and J lost 7; bases outside the gene matches: 6. The CDR3 consists of 14 residues. Germline V gene lookup returns CDR1 SGDLS and CDR2 YYNGEE. This CDR3 is CASSSRQGNGELFF. The CDR3 nucleotides are TGTGCCAGCAGCTCCCGACAGGGGAACGGGGAGCTGTTTTTT.

V usage is TRBV5-4 and J usage is TRBJ2-4, with D possibly matching TRBD1 (5 bases). V was pared by 2 bases and J by 0 bases, with 6 bases between. The CDR3 is 14 amino acids. The germline V gene encodes CDR1 SGHNT and CDR2 YYREEE (reference sequence). CDR3 region: CASSFGQAKNIQYF. The CDR3 bases are TGTGCCAGCAGCTTCGGACAAGCCAAAAACATTCAGTACTTC.

The CDR3 coding sequence is TGTGCCAGCAGCCAGATGGGGGACAGGGCTTGGGAGCAGTACTTC. Translated, it gives CASSQMGDRAWEQYF. The rearrangement joins TRBV2 to TRBJ2-7; 9 nucleotides match TRBD1. CDR1 and CDR2 (germline): SNHLY, FYNNEI. The CDR3 contains 15 residues. Trimming cost V 6 bases and J 7 bases; bases outside gene matches: 13.

This chain uses TRBV7-9 with TRBJ1-5; perhaps TRBD1 as D (5 bases). The V and J ends lost 5 bases and 1 base respectively, with 12 bases between them. This CDR3 contains 15 residues. The germline V gene has CDR1 SEHNR and CDR2 FQNEAQ (reference sequence). The CDR3 DNA follows: TGTGCCAGCAGCGGAGCGGGACCCAGCAATCAGCCCCAGCATTTT. Translated: CASSGAGPSNQPQHF.

The CDR3 sequence: CSVRLGAAYGYTF. The CDR3 coding sequence is TGCAGCGTTAGATTGGGGGCGGCCTATGGCTACACCTTC. The chain links TRBV29-1 to TRBJ1-2, with D perhaps matching TRBD1 (6 bases). The germline gives CDR1 SQVTM, CDR2 ANQGSEA. V dropped 5 bases and J dropped 4 bases, with 14 bases sitting between them. The CDR3 extends over 13 amino acids.

The chain is built from TRBV28 and TRBJ2-1, with D maybe TRBD1 (7 bases). V was trimmed by 6 bases and J by 4 bases, leaving 13 bases between them. Germline CDR1 MDHEN, CDR2 SYDVKM. The CDR3 is made up of 14 amino acids. The CDR3 region is CASRRGRGYNEQFF. As DNA, the CDR3 is TGTGCCAGCAGGCGGGGCAGGGGGTACAATGAGCAGTTCTTC.

This chain links TRBV30 with TRBJ1-6; TRBD1 matches 10 bases. The CDR3 length is 13 residues. After removal of 5 bases from V and 9 bases from J, the junction contained 4 bases not matched to a gene. The germline V gene encodes CDR1 GTSNPN and CDR2 SVGIG (reference sequence). CDR3 sequence: CAWGTGARSPLHF. The CDR3 DNA follows: TGTGCCTGGGGGACAGGGGCACGTTCACCCCTCCACTTT.

This chain joins TRBV2 and TRBJ2-7, with D tentatively TRBD1 (6 bases). The V end was cut by 4 bases, the J end by 4 bases, with 20 bases between. The germline CDR1 and CDR2 sequences are SNHLY and FYNNEI. This CDR3 is 16 amino acids long. CDR3 nucleotide sequence: TGTGCCAGCAGTGGTAGACAGGCGAACGATATGTACGAGCAGTACTTC. Its translation is CASSGRQANDMYEQYF.

This chain joins TRBV5-5 and TRBJ1-2; D may be TRBD1 (6 bases). V dropped 4 bases and J dropped 4 bases, with 11 bases sitting between them. The CDR3 is made up of 13 amino acids. Germline-derived CDR1 and CDR2 are SGHKS and YYEKEE (reference sequence). Here the CDR3 reads CASSRQELYGYTF. The CDR3 coding sequence is TGTGCCAGCAGCCGACAGGAACTCTATGGCTACACCTTC.

This clone has only one observation. This chain joins TRBV18 and TRBJ2-5; D gene uncertain. The length of the CDR3 is 14 residues. The germline V gene has CDR1 KGHSH and CDR2 LQKENI. V lost 1 base to trimming and J lost 2 bases, with 8 bases between them. The CDR3 here is CASSPRELQETQYF. In DNA, the CDR3 is TGTGCCAGCTCACCACGAGAACTACAAGAGACCCAGTACTTC.

This rearrangement joins TRBV7-9 to TRBJ1-1; 9 positions match TRBD1. The CDR3 has 17 amino acids. V shed 5 bases and J 3 bases; nucleotides not matched to a gene: 13. CDR1 is SEHNR, CDR2 FQNEAQ, per germline (reference sequence). The CDR3: CASSGPLWDRVDTEAFF. The CDR3 nucleotides read TGTGCCAGCAGCGGACCTCTATGGGACAGGGTGGACACTGAAGCTTTCTTT.